This is a list of T cell receptor beta chains from one sample in a study of identical twins. TCRdb recomputed calls from the 5' RACE reads with MiXCR, one row per CDR3 protein. The sample consists of about 920,000 distinct CDR3 sequences, 12% of them appearing once. These data also featured in a second study, about yellow fever vaccine responses in identical twins.

Material for sequencing was PBMCs. These receptors were taken from a woman between 18 and 29 years old in good health. Both conserved end residues are part of each CDR3. The D gene is left open where the match is weak. Some rows have no size entry. The others give once, few or many, or a class for an expanded clone.

d_gene | abundance | v_gene | len | CDR3aa
TRBD1 | few | TRBV5-8 | 15 | CARNLGLTGIYGYTF
. | many | TRBV3-1 | 15 | CASSQFPEMNTEAFF
TRBD1 | few | TRBV3-1 | 16 | CASSTGQGAPGNIQYF
TRBD1 | few | TRBV15 | 14 | CATSGQGTGNTIYF
. | many | TRBV11-2 | 12 | CASSLDRGTQYF
. | many | TRBV7-9 | 14 | CASSPGSGRNEQFF
TRBD2 | few | TRBV20-1 | 13 | CSASSGTNNEQFF
. | few | TRBV18 | 15 | CASSNTVDRNYGYTF
. | few | TRBV7-6 | 15 | CASSSGPLVYNEQFF
TRBD1 | few | TRBV2 | 17 | CASSAGTGRYSNQPQHF
. | . | TRBV6-5 | 15 | CASSYSGTLAYEQYF
TRBD2 | . | TRBV15 | 17 | CATSRDLGGGLGDTQYF
TRBD1 | . | TRBV7-6 | 17 | CASSYGTGLDITGELFF
TRBD1 | . | TRBV7-9 | 14 | CASRGQVATDTQYF